This is a list of T cell receptor beta chains from one sample in a study of shared clonotypes between healthy human individuals. Clones were sequenced by immunoSEQ multiplex PCR, and TCRdb holds only the in-frame ones, with some missing. The data hold about 1 million clones, with about three quarters observed a single time. The material sequenced was memory CD4+ T cells sorted from blood. Source of these receptors: a young man in good health. CDR3s include the opening cysteine and the closing phenylalanine or tryptophan. Each record gives: D gene, V gene, J gene, clone size, CDR3 DNA, CDR3 protein. The D gene is left open where the match is weak. Rows may omit the clone size; those that give it use once, few, many or a size class.

TRBD2,TRBV2,TRBJ2-3,NA,TGTGCCAGCAATCGGTTTGCGGGGGAAACAGATACGCAGTATTTT,CASNRFAGETDTQYF
TRBD2,TRBV7-9,TRBJ2-1,once,TGTGCCAGCAGCGTGACTAGCGGGAGATACAATGAGCAGTTCTTC,CASSVTSGRYNEQFF
NA,TRBV4-3,TRBJ2-3,NA,TGCGCCAGCAGCCAGACCCAACTAGGTACAGATACGCAGTATTTT,CASSQTQLGTDTQYF
NA,TRBV30,TRBJ1-1,few,TGTGCCTGGAGTGTACGGTTGAACACTGAAGCTTTCTTT,CAWSVRLNTEAFF
NA,TRBV7-2,TRBJ1-4,few,TGTGCCAGCAGCGGGAGGGGTCGTTTTAATGAAAAACTGTTTTTT,CASSGRGRFNEKLFF
NA,TRBV6-6,TRBJ2-1,NA,TGTGCCAGCAGCCTGCGGGACAGAGCCTCCTATGAGCAGTTCTTC,CASSLRDRASYEQFF
NA,TRBV7-2,TRBJ1-5,NA,TGTGCCAGCAGCTGGGCAGGGAACAATCAGCCCCAGCATTTT,CASSWAGNNQPQHF
TRBD2,TRBV7-2,TRBJ2-3,NA,TGTGCCAGCAGCTTAGGGAGCGGGGGGGTCACAGATACGCAGTATTTT,CASSLGSGGVTDTQYF
NA,TRBV6-6,TRBJ2-7,NA,TGTGCCAGCATCGCCGGACAGAGGGGCTACGAGCAGTACTTC,CASIAGQRGYEQYF
NA,TRBV11-3,TRBJ2-1,few,TGTGCCAGCAGCTCGAGACAGAGCTCCTACAATGAGCAGTTCTTC,CASSSRQSSYNEQFF
NA,TRBV29-1,TRBJ2-3,few,TGCAGCGTTGATAGAGTAGATACGCAGTATTTT,CSVDRVDTQYF
NA,TRBV4-1,TRBJ2-7,NA,TGCGCCAGCAGCCAAGTGGGTAGCGGCTCGGGGGAGCAGTACTTC,CASSQVGSGSGEQYF
TRBD2,TRBV29-1,TRBJ2-3,NA,TGCAGCGTCGGGGGGGAAAATACGCAGTATTTT,CSVGGENTQYF
NA,TRBV30,TRBJ2-7,NA,TGTGCCTGGAGTATACAGGGTTACGAGCAGTACTTC,CAWSIQGYEQYF
NA,TRBV29-1,TRBJ2-7,NA,TGCAGCGTTGATTCTATTAGGGCAGGGAGCGACGAGCAGTACTTC,CSVDSIRAGSDEQYF
TRBD1,TRBV25-1,TRBJ2-7,NA,TGTGCCAGCAGTGACTTAACGCGACAGGGGTCTCTTGAGCAGTACTTC,CASSDLTRQGSLEQYF
TRBD2,TRBV30,TRBJ2-7,NA,TGTGCCTGGACTCTGGGCCGGTATAGCGGGGGGGAGTTCTACGAGCAGTACTTC,CAWTLGRYSGGEFYEQYF
NA,TRBV20-1,TRBJ2-7,NA,TGCAGTCCCCAACAGGGAAACGAGCAGTACTTC,CSPQQGNEQYF
NA,TRBV5-1,TRBJ2-7,few,TGCGCCAGCAGCTTCTCCGCAAACGAGCAGTACTTC,CASSFSANEQYF
TRBD2,TRBV7-9,TRBJ2-3,NA,TGTGCCAGCAGCGAAGCGGGAGGTACGCAGTATTTT,CASSEAGGTQYF
TRBD1,TRBV5-1,TRBJ2-5,NA,TGCGCCAGCAGGCCCGGGACAGGGGGCTGGGAGACCCAGTACTTC,CASRPGTGGWETQYF
NA,TRBV5-1,TRBJ1-2,NA,TGCGCCAGCAGCTTGTTTCAGTCTAACTATGGCTACACCTTC,CASSLFQSNYGYTF
TRBD1,TRBV29-1,TRBJ2-7,once,TGCAGCGTTAGACAGGGCACCTACGAGCAGTACTTC,CSVRQGTYEQYF
NA,TRBV18,TRBJ2-5,NA,TGTGCCAGCTCACCACTTCTGGGAGAGACCCAGTACTTC,CASSPLLGETQYF